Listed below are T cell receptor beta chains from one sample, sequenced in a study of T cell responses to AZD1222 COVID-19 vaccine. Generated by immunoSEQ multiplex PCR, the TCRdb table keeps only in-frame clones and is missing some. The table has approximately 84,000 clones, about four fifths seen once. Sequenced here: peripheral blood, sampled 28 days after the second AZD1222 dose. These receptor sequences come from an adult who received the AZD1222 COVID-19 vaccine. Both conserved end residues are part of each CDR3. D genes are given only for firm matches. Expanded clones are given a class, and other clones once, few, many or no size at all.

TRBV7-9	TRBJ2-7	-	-	TGTGCCAGCAACAGGGCAGGGGTCTCCTACGAGCAGTACTTC	CASNRAGVSYEQYF
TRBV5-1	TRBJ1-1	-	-	TGCGCCAGCAGCTTGGTGGGTACGAACACTGAAGCTTTCTTT	CASSLVGTNTEAFF
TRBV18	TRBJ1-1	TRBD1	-	TGTGCCAGCTCACCGGGGACAGGGACCGTGGGCACTGAAGCTTTCTTT	CASSPGTGTVGTEAFF
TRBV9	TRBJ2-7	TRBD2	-	TGTGCCAGCAGCGTAGATAGCGGGAGGTGGTACGAGCAGTACTTC	CASSVDSGRWYEQYF
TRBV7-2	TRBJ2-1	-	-	TGTGCCAGCAGCTTCGGGACTCTTTGGAATGAGCAGTTCTTC	CASSFGTLWNEQFF
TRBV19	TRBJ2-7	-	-	TGTGCCAGCTCATACGGGGGTTTTGGAGAGCAGTACTTC	CASSYGGFGEQYF
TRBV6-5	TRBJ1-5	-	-	TGTGCCAGCAGTCCTCTGACCGATCAGCCCCAGCATTTT	CASSPLTDQPQHF
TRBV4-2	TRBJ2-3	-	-	TGTGCCAGCAGCCAAAAAGGGGACCGTGGACGCACAGATACGCAGTATTTT	CASSQKGDRGRTDTQYF
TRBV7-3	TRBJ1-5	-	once	TGTGCCAGCAGCTTAGGACGCAATCAGCCCCAGCATTTT	CASSLGRNQPQHF
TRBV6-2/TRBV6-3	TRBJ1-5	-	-	TGTGCCAGCAGCGCTGGAGAGTCTCAGCCCCAGCATTTT	CASSAGESQPQHF
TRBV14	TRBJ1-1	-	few	TGTGCCAGCAGCCAAGAAGAACACCTTGAAGCTTTCTTT	CASSQEEHLEAFF
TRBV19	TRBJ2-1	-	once	TGTGCCAGTAGTACCGCGGGGTATGAGCAGTTCTTC	CASSTAGYEQFF
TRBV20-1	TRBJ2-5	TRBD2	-	TGCAGTTTAGCGGGAGAAGAGACCCAGTACTTC	CSLAGEETQYF
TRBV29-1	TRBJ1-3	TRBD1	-	TGCAGCGTTGAAGAGAGGGACAGGAACTCTGGAAACACCATATATTTT	CSVEERDRNSGNTIYF
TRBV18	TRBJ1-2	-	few	TGTGCCAGCTCACTCGATAACTATGGCTACACCTTC	CASSLDNYGYTF
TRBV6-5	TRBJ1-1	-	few	TGTGCCAGCAAAGCAGGCGAAAAAGTGGATGAAGCTTTCTTT	CASKAGEKVDEAFF
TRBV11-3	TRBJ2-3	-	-	TGTGCCAGCAGCTTCGAGGGCACTAGCACAGATACGCAGTATTTT	CASSFEGTSTDTQYF
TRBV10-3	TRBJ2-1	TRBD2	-	TGTGCCATCAGTGAGACGGGAGGGCGGGTTGATGAGCAGTTCTTC	CAISETGGRVDEQFF
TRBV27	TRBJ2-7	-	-	TGTGCCAGCAGTTCACCCGGCCCCTACGAGCAGTACTTC	CASSSPGPYEQYF
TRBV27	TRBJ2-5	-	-	TGTGCCAGCAGCCACACCGGGACACTGAAAGAGACCCAGTACTTC	CASSHTGTLKETQYF
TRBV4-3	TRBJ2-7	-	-	TGCGCCAGCAGCCAAGCTTGGGACACGGATTACGAGCAGTACTTC	CASSQAWDTDYEQYF
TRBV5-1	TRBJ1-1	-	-	TGCGCCAGCAGATTTATGGGACAAAGGAGCACTGAAGCTTTCTTT	CASRFMGQRSTEAFF
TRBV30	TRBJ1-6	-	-	TGTGCCTGGAGTGTACCGGGGGGAAAAAATTCACCCCTCCACTTT	CAWSVPGGKNSPLHF
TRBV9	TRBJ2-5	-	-	TGTGCCAGCAGCCCGTTCGGGACCCCGGGACGAGAGACCCAGTACTTC	CASSPFGTPGRETQYF
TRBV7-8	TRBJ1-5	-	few	TGTGCCAGCACCTTGACAGGCGGCTTGGGCAATCAGCCCCAGCATTTT	CASTLTGGLGNQPQHF
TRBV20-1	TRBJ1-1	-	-	TGCAGTGCTCGCCAGACTGAAGCTTTCTTT	CSARQTEAFF
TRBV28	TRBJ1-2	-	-	TGTGCCAGCACCCAGAGGGGATTAGGGGGCTACACCTTC	CASTQRGLGGYTF
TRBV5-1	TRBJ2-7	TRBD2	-	TGCGCCAGCAGCCCGGGGGGGACACCGTCAGAGCAGTACTTC	CASSPGGTPSEQYF
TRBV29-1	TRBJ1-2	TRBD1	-	TGCAGCGTTGAATCGTATCAGGGGGCCTCGGATGGCTACACCTTC	CSVESYQGASDGYTF
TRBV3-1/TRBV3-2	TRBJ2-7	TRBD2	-	TGTGCCAGCAGCCAAGATTCCAGCGGGGGATACGAGCAGTACTTC	CASSQDSSGGYEQYF
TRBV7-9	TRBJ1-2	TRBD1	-	TGTGCCAGCAGCTCACCCTTCGCAGGGGGGGCCTTCTATGGCTACACCTTC	CASSSPFAGGAFYGYTF
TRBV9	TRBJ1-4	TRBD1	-	TGTGCCAGCAGCGTATCACCTGACAGGGCAGAAAAACTGTTTTTT	CASSVSPDRAEKLFF
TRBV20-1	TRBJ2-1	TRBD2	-	TGCAGTGCTAGTGCGGCGGGAGCTTCGTATGAGCAGTTCTTC	CSASAAGASYEQFF
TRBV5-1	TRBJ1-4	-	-	TGCGCCAGCAGCTTCTTCCGACAGAAGGATGAAAAACTGTTTTTT	CASSFFRQKDEKLFF
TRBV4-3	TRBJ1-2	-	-	TGCGCCAGCAGCCAAGGGGTCGGTGTAGCTAACTATGGCTACACCTTC	CASSQGVGVANYGYTF
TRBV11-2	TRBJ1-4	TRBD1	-	TGTGCCAGCAGCGGGGGACAGGTGCTGGCAACTAATGAAAAACTGTTTTTT	CASSGGQVLATNEKLFF
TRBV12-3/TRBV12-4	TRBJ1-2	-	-	TGTGCCAGCAGTTCGACAGATGGCTACACCTTC	CASSSTDGYTF
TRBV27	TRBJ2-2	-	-	TGTGCCAGCAGTTTCACTCGCGCCAGGGCTCCGAACACCGGGGAGCTGTTTTTT	CASSFTRARAPNTGELFF
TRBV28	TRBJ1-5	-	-	TGTGCCAGCAGTTCCCCCCCTACCGAGCCCCAGCATTTT	CASSSPPTEPQHF
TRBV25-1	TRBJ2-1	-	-	TGTGCCAGCAGTGGGTGGCAGAACAATGAGCAGTTCTTC	CASSGWQNNEQFF
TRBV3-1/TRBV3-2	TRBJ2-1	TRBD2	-	TGTGCCAGCAGCCTACTAGCGGGAGCGTGGCAGTTCTTC	CASSLLAGAWQFF
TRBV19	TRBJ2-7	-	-	TGTGCCAGTAGCATTGACAGGATAGGCGAGCAGTACTTC	CASSIDRIGEQYF
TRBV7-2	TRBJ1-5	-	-	TGTGCCAGCAGCTCCGACGGGGCCTTCAATCAGCCCCAGCATTTT	CASSSDGAFNQPQHF
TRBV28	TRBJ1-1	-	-	TGTGCCAGCAGTTTTGTTTGGGGTCCCACTGAAGCTTTCTTT	CASSFVWGPTEAFF
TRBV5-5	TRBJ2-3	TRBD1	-	TGTGCCAGCAGCTTGGTGGGACAGGGGTTAACAGATACGCAGTATTTT	CASSLVGQGLTDTQYF
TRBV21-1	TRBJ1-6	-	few	TGTGCCAGCAGCTTTCGGACAGGGGAAAGCTCACCCCTCCACTTT	CASSFRTGESSPLHF
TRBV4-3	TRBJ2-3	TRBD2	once	TGCGCCAGCAGCCAAGGGGCGGCTAGCGGGAGGTTCGATACGCAGTATTTT	CASSQGAASGRFDTQYF
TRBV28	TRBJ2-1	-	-	TGTGCCAGCAGTGGGACGGCCTACAATGAGCAGTTCTTC	CASSGTAYNEQFF
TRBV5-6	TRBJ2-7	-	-	TGTGCCAGCACTTACGGCTACGACGAGCAGTACTTC	CASTYGYDEQYF
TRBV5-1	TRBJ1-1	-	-	TGCGCCAGCAGCTTTGAGGGCACTGAAGCTTTCTTT	CASSFEGTEAFF
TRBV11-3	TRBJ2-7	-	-	TGTGCCAGCAGCTTAGGGACAGACTACGAGCAGTACTTC	CASSLGTDYEQYF
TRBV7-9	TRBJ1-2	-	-	TGTGCCAGCAGTCATAATAACTATGGCTACACCTTC	CASSHNNYGYTF
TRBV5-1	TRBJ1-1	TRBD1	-	TGCGCCAGCAGCTTGGAGGGCAGGGGGGTTACTGAAGCTTTCTTT	CASSLEGRGVTEAFF
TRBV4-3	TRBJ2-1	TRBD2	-	TGCGCCAGCAGTAGGGGTCTAACTAGCGGATCCTACAATGAGCAGTTCTTC	CASSRGLTSGSYNEQFF
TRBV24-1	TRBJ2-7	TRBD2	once	TGTGCCACCAGTGATCGACTAGCGGGCGGCTACGAGCAGTACTTC	CATSDRLAGGYEQYF
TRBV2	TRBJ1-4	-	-	TGTGCCAGCAGTGAGGCCCCCCGCGGAAAACTGTTTTTT	CASSEAPRGKLFF
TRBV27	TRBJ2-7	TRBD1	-	TGTGCCAGCAGTTTATCCGGACAGGGGTTCGTCTCCTACGAGCAGTACTTC	CASSLSGQGFVSYEQYF
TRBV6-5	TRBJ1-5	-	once	TGTGCCAGCAGTTCTGGGACGGGAGGTGACAATCAGCCCCAGCATTTT	CASSSGTGGDNQPQHF